Below, one TCR beta chain is given with its context. The data are from a study of T-cell reconstitution after alpha-beta-depleted transplantation in children. This CDR3 spans 17 amino acids. The trim removed 4 bases at V and 5 bases at J, leaving 16 bases unmatched. Germline V gene data show CDR1 as SGHDT and CDR2 as YYEEEE. Preparation of the TCRbeta library used unique molecular identifiers. In TCRdb, the PCR reads were re-called with MiXCR into one record per CDR3 protein. The top ten clones hold approximately 2.3% of a sample with about 500,000 distinct CDR3 sequences, less than 35% of them seen once.

The chain carries TRBV5-6 and TRBJ2-7; 9 bases agree with TRBD2. The TCR comes from a human donor who donated a stem cell graft to a child with aplastic anemia. Sequencing used PBMCs from the stem cell graft donor, obtained from the stem cell graft. CDR3 amino acids: CASSHGEREVFRDEQYF. DNA for the CDR3: TGTGCCAGCAGCCATGGGGAGCGGGAGGTGTTCAGGGACGAGCAGTACTTC.